What follows are 21 T cell receptor beta chains derived from one specimen sequenced in a study of blood T cell repertoires in COVID-19. Assay: immunoSEQ multiplex PCR; the TCRdb copy retains only in-frame clones and omits some. The sample comprises under 250,000 clones, 84% of which are singletons, and about 4% rests with the top ten. The sequenced material came from peripheral blood. The origin of the receptors is a man aged 45-65 years with acute or convalescent COVID-19.

This clone appeared a single time. The chain combines TRBV6-5 with TRBJ2-2; a possible D gene is TRBD2 (5 bases). Germline V CDR1 and CDR2: MNHEY, SVGAGI. Deletions cut 2 bases from V and 3 bases from J, with 10 bases between. The CDR3 contains 15 residues. In nucleotides, the CDR3 is TGTGCCAGCAGTTACGACCCCGGGGACACCGGGGAGCTGTTTTTT. It codes for CASSYDPGDTGELFF.

The chain employs TRBV7-6 and TRBJ2-3; D gene ambiguous. Germline V gives CDR1 SGHVS, CDR2 FNYEAQ. The CDR3 has 15 amino acids. V lost 5 bases and J lost 2, with 14 bases in between. In nucleotides, the CDR3 is TGTGCCAGCAGCCCTGCACTCAAGTACACAGATACGCAGTATTTT. The encoded protein is CASSPALKYTDTQYF. The full variable domain, with the rest looked up from reference TRBV7-6 and TRBJ2-3, is GAGVSQSPRYKVTKRGQDVALRCDPISGHVSLYWYRQALGQGPEFLTYFNYEAQQDKSGLPNDRFSAERPEGSISTLTIQRTEQRDSAMYRCASSPALKYTDTQYFGPGTRLTVL.

V gene TRBV5-4 combines with J gene TRBJ1-4; 9 nucleotides align to TRBD1. There are 17 residues in the CDR3. CDR1 and CDR2 (germline): SGHNT, YYREEE (reference sequence). With 0 bases clipped from V and 0 bases from J, the junction kept 3 bases outside the gene matches. The CDR3 nucleotides read TGTGCCAGCAGCTTGGGGGGACAGGGTGCAACTAATGAAAAACTGTTTTTT. Amino acid sequence: CASSLGGQGATNEKLFF.

J is TRBJ2-7 and V is TRBV5-3; 8 nucleotides line up with TRBD2. TRBV5-3 belongs to the ORF category, with a function that is uncertain. With V trimmed by 4 bases and J by 5 bases, 2 bases remained unmatched. The CDR3 consists of 12 residues. CDR3 protein: CARSREGNEQYF. The CDR3 DNA sequence: TGTGCCAGAAGCCGGGAGGGAAACGAGCAGTACTTC.

This chain links TRBV11-2 with TRBJ2-2; D is possibly TRBD1 (6 bases). V lost 6 bases and J lost 2, with 10 bases in between. There are 14 residues in the CDR3. From germline, CDR1 is SGHAT and CDR2 FQNNGV. CDR3: CASSGTHNTGELFF. The CDR3 nucleotides read TGTGCCAGCAGTGGGACACACAACACCGGGGAGCTGTTTTTT.

This clone appeared a single time. The chain joins TRBV6-5 to TRBJ2-2; tentative D call: TRBD1 (6 bases). V gave up 8 bases and J gave up 3 bases, with 10 bases separating them. Germline values: CDR1 MNHEY, CDR2 SVGAGI. The CDR3 extends over 13 amino acids. The CDR3 loop is CASRRQDTGELFF. The DNA for the CDR3 is TGTGCCAGCCGGCGACAGGACACCGGGGAGCTGTTTTTT.

This clone has a handful of counts. This chain uses TRBV6-1 with TRBJ1-5, with D unclear. CDR1 is MNHNS, CDR2 SASEGT, per germline. This CDR3 spans 13 amino acids. Trimming cost V 3 bases and J 2 bases, with 5 bases left between them. The CDR3 reads CASSDSRNQPQHF. As DNA, the CDR3 is TGTGCCAGCAGTGACAGTCGCAATCAGCCCCAGCATTTT.

The chain links TRBV5-4 to TRBJ2-2, with TRBD2 matching 14 bases. V shed 3 bases and J 8 bases; nucleotides not matched to a gene: 6. CDR3 length equals 16 residues. CDR1 is SGHNT, CDR2 YYREEE, per germline (reference sequence). This CDR3 reads CASSSGLAGEGGELFF. CDR3 coding DNA: TGTGCCAGCAGCTCGGGACTAGCGGGGGAAGGGGGGGAGCTGTTTTTT.

This clone came up many times. The J gene is TRBJ1-5, the V gene TRBV7-8; D remains unclear. The CDR3 length is 15 residues. Germline V gene sequence: CDR1 SGHVS, CDR2 FQNEAQ. Trimming pared 2 bases from V and 5 bases from J, leaving 13 bases between. DNA of the CDR3: TGTGCCAGCAGCTTAATGGGCCAGATCTATCAGCCCCAGCATTTT. Its translation is CASSLMGQIYQPQHF.

This rearrangement joins TRBV6-5 to TRBJ2-7, with TRBD2 identical over 10 bases. V lost 2 bases, J lost 2 bases, and 6 bases stayed unmatched. From germline, CDR1 is MNHEY and CDR2 SVGAGI. The CDR3 contains 16 residues. CDR3 DNA sequence: TGTGCCAGCAGTTACCTAACTAGCGGGACAACCTACGAGCAGTACTTC. Translation gives CASSYLTSGTTYEQYF.

In DNA, the CDR3 is TGTGCCAGTAGTGGGAGGACAGGGAATGAAAAACTGTTTTTT. Translation gives CASSGRTGNEKLFF. The rearrangement links TRBV19 to TRBJ1-4, with 8 nucleotides matching TRBD1. Germline V gene data show CDR1 as LNHDA and CDR2 as SQIVND (reference sequence). Germline trimming cut 5 bases from V and 5 bases from J; bases unmatched to any gene: 4. This CDR3 has 14 residues.

The chain recombines TRBV5-1 with TRBJ2-7; D perhaps matches TRBD2 (5 bases). Trimming cost V 4 bases and J 0 bases, with 14 bases left between them. This CDR3 contains 15 residues. CDR1 is SGHRS, CDR2 YFSETQ, per germline. CDR3: CASSLIPGSSYEQYF. The DNA for the CDR3 is TGCGCCAGCAGCCTTATACCGGGAAGCTCCTACGAGCAGTACTTC.

In its sample, this clone was seen a few times. The genes are TRBV5-1 and TRBJ2-7, with 10 nucleotides matching TRBD1. V dropped 4 bases and J dropped 5; count of bases not matched to a gene: 9. Per germline, CDR1 SGHRS and CDR2 YFSETQ. This CDR3 has 15 residues. The CDR3 here is CASSIGTGEGDEQYF. In nucleotides, the CDR3 is TGCGCCAGCAGCATTGGGACAGGGGAAGGCGACGAGCAGTACTTC.

The chain uses TRBV7-2 and TRBJ2-3, with 11 bases matching TRBD2. V shed 2 bases and J 4 bases; nucleotides not matched to a gene: 5. This CDR3 comprises 16 residues. The germline V gene encodes CDR1 SGHTA and CDR2 FQGNSA. CDR3 sequence: CASSLQGLAAPDTQYF. For the CDR3, the DNA is TGTGCCAGCAGCTTACAGGGACTAGCGGCTCCAGATACGCAGTATTTT.

This sequence joins TRBV11-2 and TRBJ2-5, with D possibly matching TRBD2 (6 bases). In germline, CDR1 is SGHAT, CDR2 FQNNGV. Deletions cut 5 bases from V and 3 bases from J, with 22 bases between. The CDR3 spans 17 residues. CDR3 coding DNA: TGTGCCAGCAGCAGTTTTTGGCAGGGAGGAAGGGAAGAGACCCAGTACTTC. Translated, it gives CASSSFWQGGREETQYF.

The CDR3, as DNA: TGTGCCAGCAGCCCCCGATCGGGGGGGCTAAACACCGGGGAGCTGTTTTTT. This gives the protein CASSPRSGGLNTGELFF. V and J are TRBV11-2 and TRBJ2-2; 8 bases map to TRBD2. The CDR3 sequence is 17 residues long. Germline V gene lookup returns CDR1 SGHAT and CDR2 FQNNGV. The ends lost 5 bases at V and 2 bases at J; junction bases unmatched: 10.

The chain couples TRBV6-5 to TRBJ1-5, with 8 nucleotides matching TRBD1. Germline V CDR1 and CDR2: MNHEY, SVGAGI. There are 13 residues in the CDR3. The trim removed 5 bases at V and 7 bases at J, leaving 4 bases unmatched. In nucleotides, the CDR3 is TGTGCCAGCAGTCAGGGGGCAAGGCAGCCCCAGCATTTT. It yields the protein CASSQGARQPQHF.

V and J are TRBV2 and TRBJ2-7; 8 bases match TRBD1. Germline loops: CDR1 SNHLY, CDR2 FYNNEI. This CDR3 contains 15 residues. Trimming took 5 bases from V and 3 from J; bases not matched to a gene: 9. Here the CDR3 reads CASSNNRGDYYEQYF. As DNA, the CDR3 is TGTGCCAGCAGTAACAACAGGGGGGATTACTACGAGCAGTACTTC.

J is TRBJ2-1 and V is TRBV11-3; TRBD2 might be the D (7 bases). Trimming pared 5 bases from V and 4 bases from J, leaving 15 bases between. Germline V gene data show CDR1 as SGHNT and CDR2 as YENEEA. There are 15 residues in the CDR3. The CDR3 loop is CASSRDGGQYNEQFF. In DNA, the CDR3 is TGTGCCAGCAGCCGTGACGGGGGGCAATACAATGAGCAGTTCTTC.

The chain has TRBV6-6 and TRBJ2-1, with D maybe TRBD1 (5 bases). The germline V gene encodes CDR1 MNHNY and CDR2 SVGAGI (reference sequence). The length of the CDR3 is 13 residues. The V end lost 8 bases, the J end lost 9 bases, and 17 bases lay between the germline ends. CDR3 in amino acids: CASGLAARGEQFF. The CDR3 nucleotides are TGTGCCAGCGGGTTGGCCGCAAGGGGTGAGCAGTTCTTC.

The chain joins TRBV18 to TRBJ2-2; D is possibly TRBD2 (5 bases). The CDR3 extends over 16 amino acids. CDR1 and CDR2 from the germline V gene are KGHSH and LQKENI. The V end was cut by 3 bases, the J end by 0 bases, with 11 bases between. This chain's CDR3 is CASSPPGRANTGELFF. The CDR3 nucleotides are TGTGCCAGCTCACCCCCGGGGAGAGCGAACACCGGGGAGCTGTTTTTT.